The sequence of this T cell receptor (beta chain) was determined in a study of T cell changes during pregnancy in multiple sclerosis. Produced via immunoSEQ multiplex PCR; TCRdb's table is partial and in-frame only. The table includes 60,000 to 95,000 clones, around nine tenths detected once. This CDR3 is 14 amino acids long. CDR1 and CDR2 (germline): SGHTA, FQGTGA. Deletions cut 0 bases from V and 10 bases from J, with 13 bases between. This receptor was identified in a female donor with multiple sclerosis, enrolled in a pregnancy study. Sequencing used CD4+ T cells from peripheral blood mononuclear cells, obtained before pregnancy. The chain joins TRBV7-3 to TRBJ2-1, with D perhaps matching TRBD2 (6 bases). The CDR3 region is CASSLTSGYGEQFF. CDR3 sequence (DNA): TGTGCCAGCAGCTTAACTAGCGGATACGGGGAGCAGTTCTTC. The whole variable domain, remainder taken from reference TRBV7-3 and TRBJ2-1, is GAGVSQTPSNKVTEKGKYVELRCDPISGHTALYWYRQSLGQGPEFLIYFQGTGAADDSGLPNDRFFAVRPEGSVSTLKIQRTERGDSAVYLCASSLTSGYGEQFFGPGTRLTVL.